This is a list of T cell receptor beta chains from one sample in a study of Tregs in tolerant kidney transplant recipients. Profiled with immunoSEQ multiplex PCR; TCRdb holds only in-frame clones, not every one. This sample yields approximately 66,000 clones, of which 80% to 90% are seen a single time; approximately 2.3% belongs to the top ten. The starting material was Tregs from blood, obtained before the transplant. These receptor sequences come from a human donor who received a combined kidney and bone marrow transplant. Each CDR3 is given with its conserved first and last residue. The order of the fields is V gene, clone size, D gene, J gene, CDR3 DNA, CDR3 protein. D genes are given only for firm matches. Clone size, where shown, is once, few, many, or a class for clones that have expanded.

>TRBV5-1|-|TRBD1|TRBJ1-5
TGCGCCAGCAGCTCTGGGACAGGACTTAATCAGCCCCAGCATTTT
CASSSGTGLNQPQHF
>TRBV28|few|-|TRBJ1-4
TGTGCCAGCAGTTTGTTCTTCTCCGGACTGTTTTTT
CASSLFFSGLFF
>TRBV10-3|-|TRBD2|TRBJ2-1
TGTGCCATCAGTGAGGTATTCGGGACTAGCTCTTATGAGCAGTTCTTC
CAISEVFGTSSYEQFF
>TRBV27|-|-|TRBJ2-7
TGTGCCAGCAGTTTATATCTCATGTACGAGCAGTACTTC
CASSLYLMYEQYF
>TRBV7-9|-|-|TRBJ2-1
TGTGCCAGCAGCCCATTTAGGCGAAAGCCCTACAATGAGCAGTTCTTC
CASSPFRRKPYNEQFF
>TRBV2|once|-|TRBJ2-1
TGTGCCAGCAGTGCCGAGGGGGGAAGAGGGTACAATGAGCAGTTCTTC
CASSAEGGRGYNEQFF
>TRBV11-2|-|-|TRBJ1-1
TGTGCCAGTTCCCGCGGGGAGGGCTTTGAAGCTTTCTTT
CASSRGEGFEAFF
>TRBV27|-|TRBD1|TRBJ2-7
TGTGCCAGCACCGGGACAGGGGGCGCGCGGCAGTACTTC
CASTGTGGARQYF
>TRBV30|once|TRBD1|TRBJ2-7
TGTGCCTGGAGGCGACAGGGGGCGACCTACGAGCAGTACTTC
CAWRRQGATYEQYF
>TRBV6-4|-|-|TRBJ2-2
TGTGCCAGCAGTGTAGGAGGGAACACCGGGGAGCTGTTTTTT
CASSVGGNTGELFF
>TRBV5-1|once|-|TRBJ1-1
TGCGCCAGCGCCAACACGAACACTGAAGCTTTCTTT
CASANTNTEAFF
>TRBV23-1|-|-|TRBJ2-1
TGCGCCAGCCCCCAGGAACTTAACAATGAGCAGTTCTTC
CASPQELNNEQFF
>TRBV7-2|once|TRBD1|TRBJ2-1
TGTGCCAGCAGCTTAGCGGCAGGGACAGGGGGCAGATATGAGCAGTTCTTC
CASSLAAGTGGRYEQFF
>TRBV29-1|-|-|TRBJ1-2
TGCAGCGTTGATGGGCCCGGCGGCTACACCTTC
CSVDGPGGYTF
>TRBV10-2|-|TRBD2|TRBJ2-4
TGCGCCAGCAGGGCTAGCGGGGAAGGAAACATTCAGTACTTC
CASRASGEGNIQYF
>TRBV19|-|TRBD1|TRBJ1-5
TGTGCCAGTAGTTTGACAGGGCGTCAGCCCCAGCATTTT
CASSLTGRQPQHF
>TRBV6-1|-|TRBD1|TRBJ2-7
TGTGCCAGCACCCTGACAGGGAACGGGGACGAGCAGTACTTC
CASTLTGNGDEQYF
>TRBV25-1|-|-|TRBJ1-5
TGTGCCAGCAGTGCACTTTATAGCAATCAGCCCCAGCATTTT
CASSALYSNQPQHF
>TRBV28|once|TRBD2|TRBJ2-5
TGTGCCAGCAGTTCCAGTAGCGGGGGAAAAGAGACCCAGTACTTC
CASSSSSGGKETQYF
>TRBV11-2|-|TRBD2|TRBJ2-3
TGTGCCAGCAGCTCCCTGACTAGCGGGAAATGGTCAGATACGCAGTATTTT
CASSSLTSGKWSDTQYF
>TRBV5-1|-|-|TRBJ2-3
TGCGCCAGCAGCTTCCAGACAGTGCACAAAGATACGCAGTATTTT
CASSFQTVHKDTQYF
>TRBV5-1|-|-|TRBJ1-2
TGTGCCAGCAGCTTCTGGGGGGGCCCTAACTATGGCTACACCTTC
CASSFWGGPNYGYTF
>TRBV7-9|-|-|TRBJ2-1
TGTGCCAGCAGCTTAGCTGGCGCTAGCGTGTACAATGAGCAGTTCTTC
CASSLAGASVYNEQFF
>TRBV5-6|-|-|TRBJ1-2
TGTGCCAGCAGCTTAGGGGCACACGGGGGCTACACCTTC
CASSLGAHGGYTF
>TRBV6-4|-|-|TRBJ1-5
TGTGCCAGCAGTGACAGGGTCCGGAGCAATCAGCCCCAGCATTTT
CASSDRVRSNQPQHF
>TRBV5-1|-|-|TRBJ2-3
TGCGCCAGCAGCTTGGGGACTCGCTCGATGCCCACAGATACGCAGTATTTT
CASSLGTRSMPTDTQYF
>TRBV5-1|-|-|TRBJ1-2
TGCGCCAGCAGCTTGGAGGCAGGCTATGGCTACACCTTC
CASSLEAGYGYTF
>TRBV9|-|-|TRBJ1-6
TGTGCCAGCAGCGTAGAGGGATACACCGCGAATTCACCCCTCCACTTT
CASSVEGYTANSPLHF
>TRBV4-2|-|-|TRBJ1-1
TGTGCCAGCAGCCCGGGAAGGGGGGGTGGTATGGGTGAAGCTTTCTTT
CASSPGRGGGMGEAFF
>TRBV28|-|-|TRBJ2-7
TGTGCCAGCAGTTTATATTCACAGGCGGCAGAGCAGTACTTC
CASSLYSQAAEQYF
>TRBV4-1|-|TRBD1|TRBJ2-7
TGCGCCAGCAGCCAAGAGGGACAGAGCTCCTACGAGCAGTACTTC
CASSQEGQSSYEQYF
>TRBV11-2|-|-|TRBJ2-3
TGTGCCAGCAGCTTAGGGTACACAGATACGCAGTATTTT
CASSLGYTDTQYF
>TRBV7-9|-|-|TRBJ2-7
TGTGCCAGCAGTCGATCACCCCCGGTCTACGAGCAGTACTTC
CASSRSPPVYEQYF
>TRBV13|-|-|TRBJ1-6
TGTGCCAGCAGCCCCCCTGGACCGACTTCCTCACCCCTCCACTTT
CASSPPGPTSSPLHF
>TRBV19|-|TRBD1|TRBJ1-5
TGTGCCAGTAGTATTGCAGGGCAAATAGGGACAGCCCAGCATTTT
CASSIAGQIGTAQHF
>TRBV18|-|-|TRBJ1-2
TGTGCCAGCTCACCGTTGGGTCAAGGGACTGGCTACACCTTC
CASSPLGQGTGYTF
>TRBV27|-|-|TRBJ2-2
TGTGCCAGCAGATATGCCCGAGGGGTTGGATACACCGGGGAGCTGTTTTTT
CASRYARGVGYTGELFF
>TRBV5-1|-|TRBD1|TRBJ1-2
TGCGCCAGCAGCTCTAGGACAGGATCCTATGGCTACACCTTC
CASSSRTGSYGYTF
>TRBV19|-|-|TRBJ1-5
TGTGCCAGTAGTATAATACCGGTAGGCAATCAGCCCCAGCATTTT
CASSIIPVGNQPQHF
>TRBV5-4|-|TRBD2|TRBJ2-7
TGTGCCAGCAGCTTGGGGACTAGCGCCTACGAGCAGTACTTC
CASSLGTSAYEQYF
>TRBV5-1|-|-|TRBJ2-1
TGCGCCAGCAGCTTGGGGCTAGCGTCCTACAATGAACAGTTCTTC
CASSLGLASYNEQFF
>TRBV18|-|-|TRBJ2-7
TGTGCCAGCTCATCCATGACCTACGAGCAGTACTTC
CASSSMTYEQYF
>TRBV6-5|-|TRBD1|TRBJ1-2
TGTGCCAGCAGCCCACAACAGGGGTTCAACTATGGCTACACCTTC
CASSPQQGFNYGYTF
>TRBV9|-|-|TRBJ2-3
TGTGCCAGCAGCCCTATCACAGATACGCAGTATTTT
CASSPITDTQYF
>TRBV19|-|-|TRBJ1-1
TGTGCCAGTAGTCAACAGGACGGAAAGAACACTGAAGCTTTCTTT
CASSQQDGKNTEAFF